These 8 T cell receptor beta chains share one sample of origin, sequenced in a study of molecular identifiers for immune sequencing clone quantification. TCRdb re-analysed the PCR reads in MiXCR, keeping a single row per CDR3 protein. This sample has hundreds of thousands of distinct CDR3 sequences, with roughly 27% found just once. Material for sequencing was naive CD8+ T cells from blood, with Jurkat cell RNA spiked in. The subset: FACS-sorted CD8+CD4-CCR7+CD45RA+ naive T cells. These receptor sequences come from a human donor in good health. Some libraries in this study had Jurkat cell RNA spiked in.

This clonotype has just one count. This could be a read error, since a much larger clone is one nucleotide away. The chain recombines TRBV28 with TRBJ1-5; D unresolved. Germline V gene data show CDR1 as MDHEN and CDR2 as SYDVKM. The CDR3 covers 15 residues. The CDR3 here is CAGSLDGMSNQPQHF. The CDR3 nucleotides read TGTGCCGGCAGTTTAGACGGGATGAGCAATCAGCCCCAGCATTTT.

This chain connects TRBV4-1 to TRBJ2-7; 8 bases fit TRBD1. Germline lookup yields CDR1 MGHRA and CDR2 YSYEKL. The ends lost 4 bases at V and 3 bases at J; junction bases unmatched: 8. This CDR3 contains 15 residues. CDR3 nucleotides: TGCGCCAGCAGCCCCTCGGGACAGGTCCTCTACGAGCAGTACTTC. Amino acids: CASSPSGQVLYEQYF.

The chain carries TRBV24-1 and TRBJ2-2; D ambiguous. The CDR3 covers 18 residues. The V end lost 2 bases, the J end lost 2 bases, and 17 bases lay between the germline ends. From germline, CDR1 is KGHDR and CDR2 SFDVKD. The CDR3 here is CATSDSMTPNINTGELFF. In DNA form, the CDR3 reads TGTGCCACCAGTGATTCAATGACCCCAAATATCAACACCGGGGAGCTGTTTTTT.

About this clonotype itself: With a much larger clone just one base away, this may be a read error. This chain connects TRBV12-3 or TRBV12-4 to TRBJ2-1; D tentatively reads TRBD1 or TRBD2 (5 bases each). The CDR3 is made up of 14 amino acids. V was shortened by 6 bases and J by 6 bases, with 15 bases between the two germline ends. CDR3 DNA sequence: TGTGCCAGCAGCCCGGGACCAGCGCTCAATGAGCAGTTCTTC. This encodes CASSPGPALNEQFF.

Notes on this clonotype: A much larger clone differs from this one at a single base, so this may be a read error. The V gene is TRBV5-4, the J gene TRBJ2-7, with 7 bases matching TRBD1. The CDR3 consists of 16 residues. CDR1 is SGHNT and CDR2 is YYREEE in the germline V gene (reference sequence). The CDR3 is CASSSLVGGYREEQHF. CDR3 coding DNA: TGTGCCAGCAGCTCACTCGTAGGGGGCTATCGAGAGGAGCAGCACTTC.

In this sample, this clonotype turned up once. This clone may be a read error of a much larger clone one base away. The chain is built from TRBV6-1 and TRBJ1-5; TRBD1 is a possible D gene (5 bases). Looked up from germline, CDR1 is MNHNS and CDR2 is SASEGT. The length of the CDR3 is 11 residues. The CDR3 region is CAGRGNQPQHF. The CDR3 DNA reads TGTGCCGGCAGGGGCAATCAGCCCCAGCATTTT.

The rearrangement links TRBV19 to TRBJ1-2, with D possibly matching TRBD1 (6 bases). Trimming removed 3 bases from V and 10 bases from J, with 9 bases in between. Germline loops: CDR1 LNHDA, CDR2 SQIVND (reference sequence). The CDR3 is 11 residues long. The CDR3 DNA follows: TGTGCCAGTAGTATTGGGGGCCACTACACCTTC. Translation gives CASSIGGHYTF. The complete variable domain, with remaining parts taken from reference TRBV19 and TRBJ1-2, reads DGGITQSPKYLFRKEGQNVTLSCEQNLNHDAMYWYRQDPGQGLRLIYYSQIVNDFQKGDIAEGYSVSREKKESFPLTVTSAQKNPTAFYLCASSIGGHYTFGSGTRLTVV.

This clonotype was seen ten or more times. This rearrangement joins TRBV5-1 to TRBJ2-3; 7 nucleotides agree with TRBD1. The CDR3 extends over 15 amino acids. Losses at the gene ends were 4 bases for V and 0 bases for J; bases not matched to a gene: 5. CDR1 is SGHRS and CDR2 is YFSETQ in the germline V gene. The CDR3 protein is CASSGWTGSTDTQYF. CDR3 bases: TGCGCCAGCAGCGGGTGGACAGGCAGCACAGATACGCAGTATTTT.